This T cell receptor (beta chain) was captured by sequencing in a study of memory CD4+ T cells and cytomegalovirus serostatus. Single viable CD3+CD4+CD8-CD45RO+ cells were sorted as the memory CD4+ T cells. Study results and limitations: About 40% of the roughly 150 known CMV-associated TCRbeta sequences appeared in CD4+ memory. A US-trained random forest predicted CMV serostatus with median AUC roughly 0.91.

Using immunoSEQ multiplex PCR, the repertoire was profiled, and TCRdb retains in-frame clones only, with some absent. The data hold 45,000 to 60,000 clones, with 80% to 85% observed a single time. As regards this clone: No antigen is known for it. Other nucleotide sequences from this sample produce the same CDR3.

CDR1 is MDHEN and CDR2 is SYDVKM in the germline V gene. The CDR3 totals 15 residues. The V end was cut by 4 bases, the J end by 1 base, with 13 bases between. The chain joins TRBV28 to TRBJ1-1; the D gene is possibly TRBD1 (5 bases). The sample consisted of memory CD4+ T cells from blood. This clonotype originated in an adult in good health and CMV-seropositive. The CDR3 spells CASSSPQGGNTEAFF. The CDR3, as DNA: TGTGCCAGCAGTTCGCCCCAGGGAGGGAACACTGAAGCTTTCTTT. Full variable domain (remainder filled in from reference TRBV28 and TRBJ1-1): DVKVTQSSRYLVKRTGEKVFLECVQDMDHENMFWYRQDPGLGLRLIYFSYDVKMKEKGDIPEGYSVSREKKERFSLILESASTNQTSMYLCASSSPQGGNTEAFFGQGTRLTVV.